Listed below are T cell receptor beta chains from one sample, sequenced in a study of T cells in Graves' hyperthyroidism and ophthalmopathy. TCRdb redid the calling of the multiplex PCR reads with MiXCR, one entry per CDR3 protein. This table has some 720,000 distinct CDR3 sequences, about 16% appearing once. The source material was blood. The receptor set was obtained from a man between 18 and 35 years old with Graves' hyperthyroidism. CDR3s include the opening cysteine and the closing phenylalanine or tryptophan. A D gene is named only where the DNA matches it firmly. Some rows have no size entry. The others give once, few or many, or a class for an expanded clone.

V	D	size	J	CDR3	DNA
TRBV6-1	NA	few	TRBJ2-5	CASSADIQETQYF	TGTGCCAGCAGTGCAGACATCCAAGAGACCCAGTACTTC
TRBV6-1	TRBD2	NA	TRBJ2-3	CASSLGGLAGGTDTQYF	TGTGCCAGCAGTCTCGGGGGACTAGCGGGAGGCACAGATACGCAGTATTTT
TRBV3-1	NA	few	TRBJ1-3	CASRGPPSGNTIYF	TGTGCCAGCCGCGGGCCACCCTCTGGAAACACCATATATTTT
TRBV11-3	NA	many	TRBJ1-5	CASSLEGDQPQHF	TGTGCCAGCAGCTTAGAGGGGGATCAGCCCCAGCATTTT
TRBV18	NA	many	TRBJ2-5	CASSPRQQETQYF	TGTGCCAGCTCCCCCAGACAGCAAGAGACCCAGTACTTC
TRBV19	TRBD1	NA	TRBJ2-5	CASRTSGTGDQETQYF	TGTGCCAGTAGAACCTCCGGGACAGGGGATCAAGAGACCCAGTACTTC
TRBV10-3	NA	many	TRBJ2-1	CAITLRAGTYNEQFF	TGTGCCATCACTCTACGTGCTGGTACGTACAATGAGCAGTTCTTC
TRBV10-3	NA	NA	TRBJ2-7	CAISEGRLAYEQYF	TGTGCCATCAGTGAGGGCAGGCTGGCCTACGAGCAGTACTTC
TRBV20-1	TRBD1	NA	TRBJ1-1	CSALSTGVF	TGCAGTGCTCTATCGACAGGGGTCTTT
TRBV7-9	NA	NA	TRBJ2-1	CASSPPLGDEQFF	TGTGCCAGCAGCCCGCCTCTGGGGGATGAGCAGTTCTTC
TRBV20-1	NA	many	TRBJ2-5	CSASEPNQETQYF	TGCAGTGCCTCCGAGCCGAATCAAGAGACCCAGTACTTC
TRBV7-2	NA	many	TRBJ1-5	CASSLARDQPQHF	TGTGCCAGCAGCTTAGCAAGGGATCAGCCCCAGCATTTT
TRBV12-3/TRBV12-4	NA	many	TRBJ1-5	CASSPNSWSSNQPQHF	TGTGCCAGCAGTCCTAATTCTTGGAGCAGCAATCAGCCCCAGCATTTT
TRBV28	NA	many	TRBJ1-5	CASSPRTVSNQPQHF	TGTGCCAGCAGTCCCCGGACGGTTAGCAATCAGCCCCAGCATTTT
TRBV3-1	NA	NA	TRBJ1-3	CASSQGRGLRNTIYF	TGTGCCAGCAGCCAAGGCAGGGGTCTGAGAAACACCATATATTTT
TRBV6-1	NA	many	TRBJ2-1	CASSEEVYNEQFF	TGTGCCAGCAGTGAAGAAGTCTACAATGAGCAGTTCTTC
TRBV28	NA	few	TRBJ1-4	CASSYDSSSNEKLFF	TGTGCCAGCAGTTACGACTCCAGCTCGAATGAAAAACTGTTTTTT
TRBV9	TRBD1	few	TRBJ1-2	CASSPRQGRPGYTF	TGTGCCAGCAGCCCTAGACAGGGGCGTCCGGGCTACACCTTC
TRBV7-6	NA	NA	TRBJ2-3	CASSPSARGSTDTQYF	TGTGCCAGCAGCCCTTCGGCGAGGGGGAGCACAGATACGCAGTATTTT
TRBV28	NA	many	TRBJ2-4	CASSLPREAIQYF	TGTGCCAGCAGTTTACCTAGGGAGGCCATTCAGTACTTC
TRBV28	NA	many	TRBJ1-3	CASSLKRNTIYF	TGTGCCAGCAGTTTGAAACGGAACACCATATATTTT
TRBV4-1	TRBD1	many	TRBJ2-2	CASSRTGPGELFF	TGCGCCAGCAGCCGGACAGGGCCCGGGGAGCTGTTTTTT
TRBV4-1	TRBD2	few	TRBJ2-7	CASRLWSGRRSYEQYF	TGCGCCAGCAGACTATGGAGCGGGAGGAGGTCCTACGAGCAGTACTTC
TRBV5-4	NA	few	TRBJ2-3	CATREGRDTQYF	TGTGCCACCAGGGAAGGGCGGGATACGCAGTATTTT
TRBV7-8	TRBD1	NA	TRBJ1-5	CASSSSQGAQPQHF	TGTGCCAGCAGCTCCTCTCAGGGGGCCCAGCCCCAGCATTTT
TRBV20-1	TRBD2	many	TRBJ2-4	CSALELREGRKNIQYF	TGCAGTGCTTTAGAATTGCGGGAGGGCCGAAAAAACATTCAGTACTTC
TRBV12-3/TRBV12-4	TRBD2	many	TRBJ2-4	CASTPLAGENIQYF	TGTGCCAGCACCCCTCTAGCGGGGGAAAACATTCAGTACTTC
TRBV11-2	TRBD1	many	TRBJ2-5	CASSFRWRQGSQETQYF	TGTGCCAGCAGCTTCCGGTGGCGACAGGGATCCCAAGAGACCCAGTACTTC
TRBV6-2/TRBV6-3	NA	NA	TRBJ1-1	CASSFIITEAFF	TGTGCCAGCAGTTTTATAATCACTGAAGCTTTCTTT
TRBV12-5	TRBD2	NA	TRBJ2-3	CASGHSGRSVYNTQYF	TGTGCTAGTGGACATAGCGGGAGATCCGTATACAATACGCAGTATTTT
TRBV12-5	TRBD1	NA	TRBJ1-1	CASGLVMGQGAFGTEAFF	TGTGCTAGTGGTTTGGTAATGGGACAGGGGGCTTTTGGAACTGAAGCTTTCTTT
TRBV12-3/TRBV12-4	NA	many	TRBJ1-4	CASSLMGGTNEKLFF	TGTGCCAGCAGTTTGATGGGGGGCACTAATGAAAAACTGTTTTTT
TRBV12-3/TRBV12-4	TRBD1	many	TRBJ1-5	CASRRDRAQPQHF	TGTGCCAGCAGAAGGGACAGGGCGCAGCCCCAGCATTTT
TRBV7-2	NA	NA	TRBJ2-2	CASSYYPRGGTGELFF	TGTGCCAGCAGCTACTACCCTAGGGGTGGCACCGGGGAGCTGTTTTTT
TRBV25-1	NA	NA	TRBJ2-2	CASSDRIFGGELFF	TGTGCCAGCAGTGACAGGATTTTTGGCGGGGAGCTGTTTTTT
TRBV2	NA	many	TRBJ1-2	CASSELGGYTF	TGTGCCAGCAGTGAACTAGGTGGCTACACCTTC
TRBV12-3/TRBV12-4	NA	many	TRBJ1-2	CASSFRGSYGYTF	TGTGCCAGCAGTTTCCGGGGAAGCTATGGCTACACCTTC
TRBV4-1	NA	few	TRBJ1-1	CASSQRNTEAFF	TGCGCCAGCAGCCAAAGGAACACTGAAGCTTTCTTT
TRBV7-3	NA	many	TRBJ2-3	CASSPNPDTQYF	TGTGCCAGCAGCCCCAACCCAGATACGCAGTATTTT
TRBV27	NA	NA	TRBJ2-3	CASRPTGQRTDTQYF	TGTGCCAGCAGACCCACGGGACAACGCACAGATACGCAGTATTTT
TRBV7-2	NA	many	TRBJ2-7	CASSPLVGLTPYEQYF	TGTGCCAGCAGCCCACTGGTGGGACTTACGCCCTACGAGCAGTACTTC
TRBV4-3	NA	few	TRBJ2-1	CASSQEDLFSYNEQFF	TGCGCCAGCAGCCAAGAAGACTTATTCTCCTACAATGAGCAGTTCTTC
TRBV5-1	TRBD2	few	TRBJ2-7	CASSLSGRVPEEQYF	TGCGCCAGCAGCTTGAGCGGGAGGGTCCCGGAAGAGCAGTACTTC